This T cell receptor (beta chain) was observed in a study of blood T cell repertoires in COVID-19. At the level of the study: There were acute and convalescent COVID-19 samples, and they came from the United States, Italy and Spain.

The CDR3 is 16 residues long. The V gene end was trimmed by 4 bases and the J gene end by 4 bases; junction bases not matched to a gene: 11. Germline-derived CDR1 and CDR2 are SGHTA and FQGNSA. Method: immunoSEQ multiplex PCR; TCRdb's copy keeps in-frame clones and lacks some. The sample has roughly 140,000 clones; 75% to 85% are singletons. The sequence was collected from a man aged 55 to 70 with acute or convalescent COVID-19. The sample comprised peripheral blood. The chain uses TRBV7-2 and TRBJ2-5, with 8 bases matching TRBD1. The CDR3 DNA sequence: TGTGCCAGCAGCTCCCAACGGACAGGGAGCGGAGAGACCCAGTACTTC. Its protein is CASSSQRTGSGETQYF.